The 26 T cell receptor beta chains in this list originate from one sample, sequenced in a study of early T cells in non-severe SARS-CoV-2 infection (dated by TCRdb to the early 2020s). Libraries came from 5' RACE. The sequencer listed for this sample is NextSeq 500. TCRdb trimmed public reads at Q25 via fastp, called clones via MiXCR and kept in-frame beta chains. Rows with a matching CDR3 protein are joined into one entry that keeps the most common DNA and genes. Present in this sample are approximately 98,000 distinct CDR3 sequences, over 10% of which were seen just once. Around 3.1% of the sample is taken by the ten largest. Sequencing was performed on whole blood. These receptors were taken from an adult who was a healthcare worker with PCR-confirmed SARS-CoV-2 infection or an uninfected control (not recorded which).

This clonotype was picked up a small number of times. The rearrangement joins TRBV30 to TRBJ2-7, with D tentatively TRBD1 (6 bases). The CDR3 spans 15 residues. Germline CDR1 and CDR2: GTSNPN and SVGIG (reference sequence). Trimming removed 5 bases from V and 1 base from J, with 18 bases in between. The CDR3 protein is CAWAVSGVWSYEQYF. The CDR3 coding sequence is TGTGCCTGGGCCGTATCAGGGGTCTGGTCCTACGAGCAGTACTTC. Supplemented by reference TRBV30 and TRBJ2-7, the full variable domain reads SQTIHQWPATLVQPVGSPLSLECTVEGTSNPNLYWYRQAAGRGLQLLFYSVGIGQISSEVPQNLSASRPQDRQFILSSKKLLLSDSGFYLCAWAVSGVWSYEQYFGPGTRLTVT.

The chain employs TRBV13 and TRBJ1-1; D is possibly TRBD1 (5 bases). This CDR3 is 15 amino acids long. Trimming cost V 5 bases and J 0 bases, with 13 bases left between them. From germline, CDR1 is PRHDT and CDR2 FYEKMQ (reference sequence). CDR3 nucleotides: TGTGCCAGCAGCGTTGGGGGGGTGATGAACACTGAAGCTTTCTTT. Residues: CASSVGGVMNTEAFF.

As to this clonotype: The junction differs from germline at one of its ends, possibly a read error. The chain couples TRBV4-1 to TRBJ2-5; D call uncertain. The CDR3 spans 14 residues. Germline V gene data show CDR1 as MGHRA and CDR2 as YSYEKL. CDR3 sequence (DNA): TGCGTCAGCAGCCAACAGAAGGCGGTTGAGACCCAGTACTTC. It encodes CVSSQQKAVETQYF.

The chain combines TRBV14 with TRBJ1-1; D unresolved. Trimming cost V 1 base and J 7 bases, with 10 bases left between them. Germline assignment: CDR1 SGHDN and CDR2 FVKESK. The CDR3 contains 13 residues. The CDR3 DNA follows: TGTGCCAGCAGCCAAGGTAATCTCCTTGAAGCTTTCTTT. Translation: CASSQGNLLEAFF.

This sequence joins TRBV18 and TRBJ1-6; the match to TRBD1 covers 8 bases. The CDR3 contains 19 residues. Germline CDR1 and CDR2: KGHSH and LQKENI. Germline trimming cut 2 bases from V and 5 bases from J; bases unmatched to any gene: 14. CDR3 loop: CASSPKPSGRGQNNSPLHF. The CDR3 DNA sequence: TGTGCCAGCTCACCAAAGCCCTCGGGCAGGGGGCAAAATAATTCACCCCTCCACTTT.

Turning to this clonotype: Germline and junction disagree at one end, which may indicate a read error. V usage is TRBV6-5 and J usage is TRBJ2-3; 7 bases line up with TRBD2. Germline V gene data show CDR1 as MNHEY and CDR2 as SVGAGI. The CDR3 extends over 13 amino acids. CDR3 coding DNA: TGTGCCCGCAGAGGGGACTACACAGATACGCAGTATTTT. Amino acid sequence: CARRGDYTDTQYF.

In its sample, this clonotype was seen many times. CDR3: CASSEKTLGGLRQYF. CDR3 nucleotides: TGTGCCAGTAGCGAAAAGACCCTCGGCGGTCTTAGGCAGTATTTT. The gene calls are TRBV19 and TRBJ2-3; unclear D gene. CDR3 length equals 15 residues. In germline, CDR1 is LNHDA, CDR2 SQIVND (reference sequence). The V gene lost 6 bases and the J gene lost 11 bases, with 24 bases spanning the gap.

This clonotype turned up a few times. The J gene is TRBJ1-2, the V gene TRBV20-1; TRBD1 matches 9 bases. V lost 7 bases and J lost 5; bases outside the gene matches: 20. From germline, CDR1 is DFQATT and CDR2 SNEGSKA (reference sequence). CDR3 length equals 17 residues. This CDR3 reads CSGPGGMPTGGFYGYTF. The DNA of the CDR3 is TGCAGTGGACCGGGAGGAATGCCGACAGGGGGATTTTATGGCTACACCTTC.

The J gene is TRBJ1-1, the V gene TRBV28; no firm D call. The CDR3 is made up of 14 amino acids. Germline CDR1 is MDHEN and CDR2 is SYDVKM. The ends were cut back, 5 bases at V and 0 bases at J, with 10 bases in the middle. The CDR3 loop is CASSPWTVNTEAFF. The CDR3 nucleotides are TGTGCCAGCAGTCCATGGACGGTGAACACTGAAGCTTTCTTT.

The chain carries TRBV12-3 or TRBV12-4 and TRBJ2-1; D might be TRBD2 (7 bases). The CDR3 is 16 residues long. Between the trimmed V and J ends, which lost 6 bases and 8 bases, there was a span of 23 bases. DNA for the CDR3: TGTGCCAGCAGCCCCCTAGGGGGGAGGGCCTTCGATGAGCAGTTCTTC. The encoded protein is CASSPLGGRAFDEQFF.

A single count supports this clonotype. The rearrangement links TRBV27 to TRBJ2-7; 10 bases are a match to TRBD1. The ends lost 6 bases at V and 8 bases at J; junction bases unmatched: 16. The CDR3 is 16 residues long. The V gene's germline CDR1 is MNHEY and CDR2 SMNVEV (reference sequence). CDR3 residues: CASSTLRTGGLYKQYF. Written as DNA, the CDR3 is TGTGCCAGCAGCACGTTACGGACAGGGGGTTTATACAAGCAGTACTTC.

The CDR3 DNA reads TGCGCCAGCAGCTCAGAGGGAAATAGCAATCAGCCCCAGCATTTT. Translated: CASSSEGNSNQPQHF. V and J are TRBV5-1 and TRBJ1-5; D ambiguous. With 3 bases removed from V and 0 bases from J, the gap between germline ends came to 10 bases. CDR1 SGHRS and CDR2 YFSETQ come from the germline V gene. The CDR3 is made up of 15 amino acids. Drawing the rest from reference TRBV5-1 and TRBJ1-5, the complete variable domain is KAGVTQTPRYLIKTRGQQVTLSCSPISGHRSVSWYQQTPGQGLQFLFEYFSETQRNKGNFPGRFSGRQFSNSRSEMNVSTLELGDSALYLCASSSEGNSNQPQHFGDGTRLSIL.

V and J are TRBV29-1 and TRBJ2-7; either TRBD1 or TRBD2 may fit D (5 bases each). Germline assignment: CDR1 SQVTM and CDR2 ANQGSEA. The CDR3 covers 14 residues. Trimming took 7 bases from V and 3 from J, leaving 19 bases between them. The CDR3 DNA sequence: TGCAGCGCTGATCTCGGGACGGGCAACTACGAGCAGTACTTC. Translation gives CSADLGTGNYEQYF.

The rearrangement joins TRBV11-2 to TRBJ2-2, with 8 bases aligning to TRBD2. Germline CDR1 reads SGHAT; CDR2 reads FQNNGV. The CDR3 spans 18 residues. J lost 2 bases, V lost 5 bases, and 13 bases had no gene match. The CDR3 here is CASSPTGTRGPNTGELFF. The DNA of the CDR3 is TGTGCCAGCAGCCCGACCGGGACTAGAGGCCCTAACACCGGGGAGCTGTTTTTT.

This clonotype was recorded a few times. J is TRBJ1-1 and V is TRBV5-1; maybe TRBD1 (5 bases). The CDR3 covers 15 residues. Deletions cut 4 bases from V and 0 bases from J, with 13 bases between. From germline, CDR1 is SGHRS and CDR2 YFSETQ. The CDR3 loop is CASSPGRNMNTEAFF. Here the CDR3 DNA reads TGCGCCAGCAGCCCGGGACGAAACATGAACACTGAAGCTTTCTTT.

There are many counts of this clonotype. V usage is TRBV12-3 or TRBV12-4 and J usage is TRBJ2-1, with D possibly TRBD2 on 6 matching bases. Trimming cost V 2 bases and J 7 bases, with 21 bases left between them. The CDR3 extends over 17 amino acids. The CDR3 sequence is CASSLPGLSGLKNEQFF. For the CDR3, the DNA is TGTGCCAGCAGTTTACCCGGACTATCGGGATTAAAAAATGAGCAGTTCTTC.

At least ten counts were recorded for this clonotype. The chain combines TRBV2 with TRBJ1-1, with TRBD1 identical over 8 bases. From germline, CDR1 is SNHLY and CDR2 FYNNEI. Trimming removed 5 bases from V and 5 bases from J; junction bases left unmatched: 7. The CDR3 has 14 residues. The CDR3 spells CASSSDRGWTEAFF. The CDR3 region has the DNA TGTGCCAGCAGTAGTGACAGGGGATGGACTGAAGCTTTCTTT.

This clonotype has a handful of counts. The chain joins TRBV20-1 to TRBJ2-7; D assignment may be TRBD1 or TRBD2 (5 bases each). The CDR3 contains 14 residues. Between the trimmed V and J ends, which lost 3 bases and 3 bases, there was a span of 15 bases. Germline CDR1 is DFQATT and CDR2 is SNEGSKA (reference sequence). In nucleotides, the CDR3 is TGCAGTGCTAGTATTCCGGGACGGGACTACGAGCAGTACTTC. Protein sequence: CSASIPGRDYEQYF.

This clonotype was recorded many times. The chain links TRBV27 to TRBJ2-7; D possibly corresponds to TRBD1 (6 bases). CDR3 length equals 14 residues. CDR1 is MNHEY, CDR2 SMNVEV, per germline (reference sequence). Trimming cost V 7 bases and J 6 bases, with 19 bases left between them. CDR3 DNA sequence: TGTGCCAGCAAAAGGGGGAAGTTTTCTACCGAGCAGTACTTC. This translates into CASKRGKFSTEQYF.

This clonotype was seen only a few times. The chain couples TRBV5-4 to TRBJ1-1; D remains unclear. The CDR3 is 13 amino acids. V gave up 3 bases and J gave up 1 base, with 7 bases separating them. Per germline, CDR1 SGHNT and CDR2 YYREEE (reference sequence). The CDR3 sequence: CASSSPGNTEAFF. CDR3 nucleotide sequence: TGTGCCAGCAGCTCCCCAGGGAACACTGAAGCTTTCTTT. Drawing the rest from reference TRBV5-4 and TRBJ1-1, the complete variable domain is ETGVTQSPTHLIKTRGQQVTLRCSSQSGHNTVSWYQQALGQGPQFIFQYYREEENGRGNFPPRFSGLQFPNYSSELNVNALELDDSALYLCASSSPGNTEAFFGQGTRLTVV.

This clonotype has at least ten counts. This chain connects TRBV19 to TRBJ2-3; D possibly corresponds to TRBD1 (6 bases). Between the trimmed V and J ends, which lost 7 bases and 1 base, there was a span of 12 bases. CDR1 LNHDA and CDR2 SQIVND come from the germline V gene (reference sequence). CDR3 length: 14 residues. The CDR3 protein is CASTYRAGTDTQYF. The CDR3 DNA sequence: TGTGCCAGTACCTACAGGGCAGGCACAGATACGCAGTATTTT.

This clonotype was detected many times. The chain has TRBV28 and TRBJ1-2; no firm D call. Trimming left V 1 base short and J 3 bases short, with 12 bases between. Germline CDR1 MDHEN, CDR2 SYDVKM. This CDR3 has 15 residues. CDR3 in amino acids: CASSLYRLADYGYTF. The CDR3 DNA follows: TGTGCCAGCAGTTTATACAGATTGGCCGACTATGGCTACACCTTC.

This clonotype has just a few counts. The V call is TRBV28, the J call TRBJ1-5; weak D call: TRBD1 (6 bases). V gave up 3 bases and J gave up 4 bases, with 10 bases separating them. The CDR3 is 14 residues long. Germline V gene data show CDR1 as MDHEN and CDR2 as SYDVKM. The CDR3, as DNA: TGTGCCAGCAGTTTCGTCAGGGGAAATCAGCCCCAGCATTTT. Translated: CASSFVRGNQPQHF. Full variable domain (rest looked up from reference TRBV28 and TRBJ1-5): DVKVTQSSRYLVKRTGEKVFLECVQDMDHENMFWYRQDPGLGLRLIYFSYDVKMKEKGDIPEGYSVSREKKERFSLILESASTNQTSMYLCASSFVRGNQPQHFGDGTRLSIL.

The CDR3 nucleotides are TGTGCCAGCAGCGACAGGAACACTGAAGCTTTCTTT. This sequence encodes CASSDRNTEAFF. The chain carries TRBV2 and TRBJ1-1; TRBD1 is a possible D gene (5 bases). Trimming stripped 6 bases from V and 1 base from J, with 6 bases between. This CDR3 is 12 amino acids long. Germline CDR1 reads SNHLY; CDR2 reads FYNNEI. Drawing the rest from reference TRBV2 and TRBJ1-1, the complete variable domain is EPEVTQTPSHQVTQMGQEVILRCVPISNHLYFYWYRQILGQKVEFLVSFYNNEISEKSEIFDDQFSVERPDGSNFTLKIRSTKLEDSAMYFCASSDRNTEAFFGQGTRLTVV.

This chain joins TRBV7-6 and TRBJ1-2; 10 bases match TRBD1. The CDR3 spans 17 residues. J was trimmed by 12 bases and V by 5 bases; bases with no gene match: 21. The germline CDR1 and CDR2 sequences are SGHVS and FNYEAQ. In nucleotides, the CDR3 is TGTGCCAGCAGCGAATGGGGGGGACAGGGGATTTCAATTGAGGACACCTTC. It translates to CASSEWGGQGISIEDTF.

In its sample, this clonotype was seen many times. This sequence joins TRBV11-2 and TRBJ2-7; D perhaps matches TRBD2 (6 bases). This CDR3 region has 17 residues. V was pared by 3 bases and J by 0 bases, with 18 bases between. Germline-derived CDR1 and CDR2 are SGHAT and FQNNGV. The CDR3 DNA reads TGTGCCAGCAGCTTCAGCCAGACTGAGCGGGCCTCCTACGAGCAGTACTTC. Its translation: CASSFSQTERASYEQYF.